A single sample is the source of the 16 T cell receptor beta chains below, sequenced in a study of CD8 T cells in ankylosing spondylitis. Study results and limitations: A TCR beta motif of under ten highly homologous variants seemed to mark ankylosing spondylitis blood.

The antigens these receptors bind are not known. One entry per CDR3 protein, called by TCRdb with MiXCR from the 5' RACE reads. Among some 400,000 distinct CDR3 sequences, about 20% were seen once, and the ten largest hold approximately 15%. Sequencing was carried out using blood, either unsorted or a sorted T cell fraction (not recorded which). The receptor source for this set is a male donor with ankylosing spondylitis.

CDR3 residues: CASSILGGGASNEQFF. CDR3 nucleotide sequence: TGTGCCAGTAGTATCCTGGGAGGGGGCGCGTCGAATGAGCAGTTCTTC. This chain links TRBV19 with TRBJ2-1, with D perhaps assigned TRBD1 or TRBD2 (7 bases each). Per germline, CDR1 LNHDA and CDR2 SQIVND (reference sequence). V lost 3 bases to trimming and J lost 7 bases, with 19 bases between them. This CDR3 is built from 16 residues.

The chain couples TRBV5-4 to TRBJ2-6; the D call may be TRBD1 or TRBD2 (6 bases each). The CDR3 loop spans 21 amino acids. The V and J ends lost 3 bases and 0 bases respectively, with 25 bases between them. In germline, CDR1 is SGHNT, CDR2 YYREEE (reference sequence). The CDR3 DNA reads TGTGCCAGCAGCTCCCTTGGCGGAGGGGGACTTTTAAGCTCTGGGGCCAACGTCCTGACTTTC. This translates into CASSSLGGGGLLSSGANVLTF.

On this clonotype itself: With a much larger clone just one base away, this may be a read error. V usage is TRBV6-6 and J usage is TRBJ2-1; D is unresolved. Trimming removed 5 bases from V and 10 bases from J, with 9 bases in between. The CDR3 has 11 residues. Germline CDR1 reads MNHNY; CDR2 reads SVGAGI (reference sequence). The CDR3 here is CASSTEGEQFF. The CDR3 region has the DNA TGTGCCAGCAGTACCGAAGGCGAGCAGTTCTTC.

This clonotype was recorded a few times. The rearrangement uses TRBV12-3 or TRBV12-4 and TRBJ1-6, with a weak D call TRBD1 (5 bases). The CDR3 contains 14 residues. Trimming removed 3 bases at V and 5 bases at J, with 8 bases between. The CDR3 is CASSFDRNNSPLHF. As DNA, the CDR3 is TGTGCCAGCAGTTTTGACAGAAATAATTCACCCCTCCACTTT.

This clonotype occurred many times. J is TRBJ2-5 and V is TRBV20-1; D remains unclear. Trimming stripped 5 bases from V and 7 bases from J, with 8 bases between. CDR1 and CDR2 from the germline V gene are DFQATT and SNEGSKA (reference sequence). The CDR3 has 10 amino acids. Here the CDR3 DNA reads TGCAGTGCTTCCGACGGGACCCAGTACTTC. The encoded protein is CSASDGTQYF.

This clonotype was detected a few times. This chain joins TRBV28 and TRBJ2-2; D call uncertain. The V gene lost 3 bases and the J gene lost 11 bases, with 16 bases spanning the gap. Germline V CDR1 and CDR2: MDHEN, SYDVKM. The CDR3 length is 14 residues. The CDR3 bases are TGTGCCAGCAGTTTGTTTAGGACGGAACGAGAGCTGTTTTTT. This encodes CASSLFRTERELFF.

The sample holds a few counts of this clonotype. The chain is built from TRBV20-1 and TRBJ1-4, with 9 bases fitting TRBD1. This CDR3 spans 13 amino acids. CDR1 and CDR2 (germline): DFQATT, SNEGSKA (reference sequence). With V trimmed by 4 bases and J by 8 bases, 5 bases remained unmatched. The CDR3 coding sequence is TGCAGTGCTATCGCCGGGACAGGGGAAAAACTGTTTTTT. Protein product: CSAIAGTGEKLFF.

There are a few counts of this clonotype. The chain is built from TRBV3-1 and TRBJ1-5; D remains ambiguous. Germline values: CDR1 LGHDT, CDR2 YNNKEL (reference sequence). The CDR3 spans 14 residues. V lost 0 bases and J lost 4, with 7 bases in between. In nucleotides, the CDR3 is TGTGCCAGCAGCCAAGATCCCGGTAATCAGCCCCAGCATTTT. Protein sequence: CASSQDPGNQPQHF.

The J gene is TRBJ2-1, the V gene TRBV21-1; no check of the table's D call, TRBD2, against the DNA was made. TRBV21-1 is a known pseudogene. This CDR3 has 20 amino acids. The CDR3 sequence: CASSKGPRTSGRPSYNEQFF. The DNA of the CDR3 is TGTGCCAGCAGCAAAGGTCCAAGGACTAGCGGGAGGCCCTCCTACAATGAGCAGTTCTTC.

V is TRBV15 and J is TRBJ2-7; D may be TRBD2 (5 bases). The CDR3 contains 16 residues. Deletions cut 0 bases from V and 0 bases from J, with 12 bases between. Germline values: CDR1 LNHNV, CDR2 YYDKDF (reference sequence). The CDR3: CATSRESGAHSYEQYF. The CDR3 DNA reads as TGTGCCACCAGCAGAGAGAGCGGAGCCCACTCCTACGAGCAGTACTTC. The full variable domain, in which reference TRBV15 and TRBJ2-7 provide the parts outside the CDR3, is DAMVIQNPRYQVTQFGKPVTLSCSQTLNHNVMYWYQQKSSQAPKLLFHYYDKDFNNEADTPDNFQSRRPNTSFCFLDIRSPGLGDTAMYLCATSRESGAHSYEQYFGPGTRLTVT.

This clonotype was seen more than once but under ten times. The chain combines TRBV7-8 with TRBJ2-7; 10 bases are a match to TRBD1. V dropped 5 bases and J dropped 5; count of bases not matched to a gene: 15. Germline values: CDR1 SGHVS, CDR2 FQNEAQ. This CDR3 has 17 amino acids. The CDR3 bases are TGTGCCAGCAGCGCCCGGCCCCGGGACAGGGGATTGAACGAGCAGTACTTC. Its translation is CASSARPRDRGLNEQYF.

The chain has TRBV2 and TRBJ2-5, with TRBD2 identical over 10 bases. Germline assignment: CDR1 SNHLY and CDR2 FYNNEI. The V segment lost 4 bases and the J segment 1 base; nucleotides outside the gene matches: 6. The CDR3 consists of 16 residues. The CDR3, as DNA: TGTGCCAGCAGTGCCTCTTCTAGCGGGAGCCAAGAGACCCAGTACTTC. Translated, it gives CASSASSSGSQETQYF. Drawing the rest from reference TRBV2 and TRBJ2-5, the complete variable domain is EPEVTQTPSHQVTQMGQEVILRCVPISNHLYFYWYRQILGQKVEFLVSFYNNEISEKSEIFDDQFSVERPDGSNFTLKIRSTKLEDSAMYFCASSASSSGSQETQYFGPGTRLLVL.

This clonotype was seen a handful of times. V and J are TRBV30 and TRBJ2-1, with D tentatively TRBD1 (5 bases). The CDR3 runs to 13 residues. CDR1 is GTSNPN, CDR2 SVGIG, per germline (reference sequence). V lost 3 bases and J 6 bases, leaving 12 bases between the germline ends. CDR3 amino acids: CAWSLQELNEQFF. The CDR3 DNA is TGTGCCTGGAGCCTACAGGAGCTCAATGAGCAGTTCTTC.

This clonotype was counted a few times. CDR3 nucleotide sequence: TGTGCCAGCAGTTTAATCCCCTCCCGGGGCCGCACAGATACGCAGTATTTT. Translation gives CASSLIPSRGRTDTQYF. This chain links TRBV12-3 or TRBV12-4 with TRBJ2-3; D tentatively fits TRBD1 or TRBD2 (5 bases each). The V end was cut by 2 bases, the J end by 1 base, with 16 bases between. The CDR3 is 17 residues long.

This chain connects TRBV7-9 to TRBJ1-1; D is unclear. The CDR3 covers 16 residues. Germline CDR1 reads SEHNR; CDR2 reads FQNEAQ (reference sequence). Trimming left V 3 bases short and J 0 bases short, with 14 bases between. CDR3 nucleotide sequence: TGTGCCAGCAGCTTTGATTTTTTACAGATGAACACTGAAGCTTTCTTT. Amino acids: CASSFDFLQMNTEAFF. Filled out from reference TRBV7-9 and TRBJ1-1, the complete variable domain reads DTGVSQNPRHKITKRGQNVTFRCDPISEHNRLYWYRQTLGQGPEFLTYFQNEAQLEKSRLLSDRFSAERPKGSFSTLEIQRTEQGDSAMYLCASSFDFLQMNTEAFFGQGTRLTVV.

Worth noting for this clonotype: One junction end disagrees with the germline gene, perhaps due to a read error. V gene TRBV3-1 combines with J gene TRBJ2-1; perhaps D is TRBD1 or TRBD2 (6 bases each). Germline CDR1 and CDR2: LGHDT and YNNKEL (reference sequence). The CDR3 is made up of 19 amino acids. This CDR3 is CASCQGGFAVLSSYNEQFF. The CDR3 DNA sequence: TGTGCCAGCTGCCAAGGGGGGTTCGCAGTACTTAGCTCCTACAATGAGCAGTTCTTC.